Below, one T cell receptor beta chain is given with its context. The target antigen is unknown. The data were produced by immunoSEQ multiplex PCR, yet TCRdb's version contains in-frame clones alone and is incomplete. The table includes roughly 180,000 clones, approximately 90% detected once. The sample comes from a study of T cell responses to AZD1222 COVID-19 vaccine. Whole-study results and caveats: Mostly white British, mostly female donors; authors suggested clonal diversity may be underestimated. Only after the peak T cell response were repertoires sampled. Of spike-specific TCRs, nearly half reportedly target regions left unmutated in variants.

Between the trimmed V and J ends, which lost 8 bases and 6 bases, there was a span of 17 bases. Looked up from germline, CDR1 is SGHTA and CDR2 is FQGNSA. CDR3 length: 14 residues. This receptor was obtained from an adult in good health. The chain couples TRBV7-2 to TRBJ2-1; tentatively, D is TRBD2 (7 bases). This specimen was peripheral blood, taken on day 0 of AZD1222 vaccination. In nucleotides, the CDR3 is TGTGCCAGCGCTTCGGGGGGCTTCTCCAATGAGCAGTTCTTC. Translation gives CASASGGFSNEQFF. Full variable domain (missing parts from reference TRBV7-2 and TRBJ2-1): GAGVSQSPSNKVTEKGKDVELRCDPISGHTALYWYRQSLGQGLEFLIYFQGNSAPDKSGLPSDRFSAERTGGSVSTLTIQRTQQEDSAVYLCASASGGFSNEQFFGPGTRLTVL.